Presented here are 4 T cell receptor beta chains from one specimen sequenced in a study of T-cell reconstitution after alpha-beta-depleted transplantation in children. During its preparation, the TCRbeta library received unique molecular identifiers. TCRdb reanalysed the PCR reads using MiXCR and keeps one entry per CDR3 protein. The table shows some 500,000 distinct CDR3 sequences, with approximately 20% occurring only once. The specimen comprised PBMCs from the stem cell graft donor, sampled from the stem cell graft. The receptors were gathered from a human donor who donated a stem cell graft to a child with acute lymphoblastic leukemia.

The genes are TRBV5-1 and TRBJ2-3; D uncertain. The V gene's germline CDR1 is SGHRS and CDR2 YFSETQ. This CDR3 spans 16 amino acids. V lost 1 base to trimming and J lost 0 bases, with 12 bases between them. The CDR3, as DNA: TGCGCCAGCAGCTTGTTTGAGTTAGATAGCACAGATACGCAGTATTTT. Translated, it gives CASSLFELDSTDTQYF.

The table lists this clonotype with a few counts. The genes are TRBV27 and TRBJ1-2; 7 nucleotides line up with TRBD1. Germline assignment: CDR1 MNHEY and CDR2 SMNVEV (reference sequence). V shed 6 bases, J shed 8 bases, and the junction held 15 bases outside the gene matches. The CDR3 covers 15 residues. The CDR3 DNA is TGTGCCAGCAGCCTAGTCTTTCAGGGGGTGAAGGGCTACACCTTC. Translation gives CASSLVFQGVKGYTF.

The chain employs TRBV19 and TRBJ1-5; TRBD1 aligns across 8 bases. V gave up 6 bases and J gave up 6 bases; unmatched junction bases: 10. Germline CDR1 and CDR2: LNHDA and SQIVND (reference sequence). The CDR3 is 15 residues long. This CDR3 reads CASSPMTGVTQPQHF. The CDR3 nucleotides read TGTGCCAGTAGCCCGATGACAGGGGTGACTCAGCCCCAGCATTTT.

The V call is TRBV9, the J call TRBJ2-7; D is undetermined. Germline values: CDR1 SGDLS, CDR2 YYNGEE. There are 12 residues in the CDR3. V lost 4 bases and J 7 bases, leaving 12 bases between the germline ends. The CDR3 nucleotides are TGTGCCAGCAGCTCAGGTATGCGGGAGCAGTACTTC. Residues: CASSSGMREQYF.